These 15 T cell receptor beta chains originate from one sample sequenced in a study of human T cells and chemical hapten exposure. This sample's time point: patch test 2, 6 weeks after DPC sensitization. Treatment given: therapeutic diphenylcyclopropenone sensitization with weekly scalp DPC. Each CDR3 protein gets one entry after TCRdb re-called the RACE reads with MiXCR. Of about 400,000 distinct CDR3 sequences listed, roughly 6.3% are singletons. The sequenced sample was whole blood, obtained in connection with sensitization to the hapten diphenylcyclopropenone (DPC). Every receptor here comes from a woman between 18 and 30 years old with alopecia areata. Some clones in this sample may be carry-over from other donors' samples.

CDR3 in amino acids: CASSRGSLLDTEAFF. DNA of the CDR3: TGTGCCAGCAGCCGGGGTTCCCTCCTGGACACTGAAGCTTTCTTT. V and J are TRBV7-9 and TRBJ1-1; no reliable D call. The CDR3 has 15 amino acids. Looked up from germline, CDR1 is SEHNR and CDR2 is FQNEAQ (reference sequence). V was clipped by 5 bases and J by 3 bases, with 16 bases between them.

This clonotype was recorded a few times. This rearrangement joins TRBV28 to TRBJ2-7; D is undetermined. V was pared by 6 bases and J by 0 bases, with 15 bases between. Germline V gene data show CDR1 as MDHEN and CDR2 as SYDVKM. This CDR3 has 15 residues. The CDR3 bases are TGTGCCAGCAGCCCATACTGGGCAACCTCCTACGAGCAGTACTTC. Its translation: CASSPYWATSYEQYF.

In its sample, this clonotype was seen a few times. A read error may produce the germline difference seen at one junction end. The gene calls are TRBV7-9 and TRBJ2-2; D not certain. The germline CDR1 and CDR2 sequences are SEHNR and FQNEAQ (reference sequence). The CDR3 extends over 12 amino acids. The CDR3 DNA reads TGTGCCAGCAGCCACGACACGGGGGAGCTGTTTTTT. It specifies CASSHDTGELFF. The variable domain in full, completed from reference TRBV7-9 and TRBJ2-2, reads DTGVSQNPRHKITKRGQNVTFRCDPISEHNRLYWYRQTLGQGPEFLTYFQNEAQLEKSRLLSDRFSAERPKGSFSTLEIQRTEQGDSAMYLCASSHDTGELFFGEGSRLTVL.

This clonotype was seen a handful of times. J is TRBJ2-1 and V is TRBV7-8; D call uncertain. This CDR3 spans 15 amino acids. Germline V gene data show CDR1 as SGHVS and CDR2 as FQNEAQ. V lost 5 bases to trimming and J lost 2 bases, with 13 bases between them. The CDR3 region has the DNA TGTGCCAGCAGCGCGACAACCCCCCCCTACAATGAGCAGTTCTTC. The encoded protein is CASSATTPPYNEQFF.

A few counts support this clonotype. This chain connects TRBV7-3 to TRBJ1-2; D not resolved. Trimming took 5 bases from V and 2 from J, leaving 21 bases between them. Per the germline V gene, CDR1 is SGHTA and CDR2 is FQGTGA. The CDR3 length is 17 residues. CDR3 coding DNA: TGTGCCAGCAGCCCCAGCCCCGGCCCGCTACCAAACTATGGCTACACCTTC. Protein sequence: CASSPSPGPLPNYGYTF.

This clonotype was seen ten or more times. The CDR3 protein is CSGRGVADTQYF. The CDR3 DNA is TGCAGCGGGCGGGGGGTCGCGGATACGCAGTATTTT. The chain uses TRBV29-1 and TRBJ2-3, with 8 bases aligning to TRBD2. The germline V gene encodes CDR1 SQVTM and CDR2 ANQGSEA. The CDR3 covers 12 residues. The junction had 6 bases not matched to a gene; V was cut back by 7 bases and J by 6 bases.

This clonotype has at least ten counts. The V gene is TRBV6-6, the J gene TRBJ1-3, with a tentative D call TRBD1 (5 bases). CDR1 is MNHNY, CDR2 SVGAGI, per germline (reference sequence). The ends were cut back, 10 bases at V and 0 bases at J, with 10 bases in the middle. The CDR3 spans 13 residues. The CDR3 DNA reads TGTGCCACGCGGGACCTCTCTGGAAACACCATATATTTT. Translation gives CATRDLSGNTIYF.

The rearrangement links TRBV7-8 to TRBJ1-2, with 11 bases identical to TRBD1. There are 16 residues in the CDR3. Germline lookup yields CDR1 SGHVS and CDR2 FQNEAQ. The ends lost 1 base at V and 3 bases at J; junction bases unmatched: 4. The CDR3 sequence: CASSLGTGGEDYGYTF. CDR3 coding DNA: TGTGCCAGCAGCTTAGGGACAGGGGGCGAGGACTATGGCTACACCTTC.

This clonotype occurred many times. This chain connects TRBV28 to TRBJ1-5, with unresolved D. V lost 6 bases and J lost 5, with 20 bases in between. This CDR3 region has 16 residues. Looked up from germline, CDR1 is MDHEN and CDR2 is SYDVKM. For the CDR3, the DNA is TGTGCCAGCAGGCCCCCAGGTCCGGCGGTTCATCAGCCCCAGCATTTT. This encodes CASRPPGPAVHQPQHF.

This clonotype has a count of ten or more. J is TRBJ1-3 and V is TRBV7-9; 7 bases align to TRBD1. Germline assignment: CDR1 SEHNR and CDR2 FQNEAQ (reference sequence). V lost 2 bases, J lost 0 bases, and 4 bases stayed unmatched. There are 16 residues in the CDR3. The CDR3 reads CASSLRQGLSGNTIYF. The CDR3 DNA reads as TGTGCCAGCAGCTTAAGACAGGGCCTCTCTGGAAACACCATATATTTT.

This clonotype has a handful of counts. This rearrangement joins TRBV12-3 or TRBV12-4 to TRBJ1-4; D remains ambiguous. The CDR3 is 12 amino acids. V was trimmed by 6 bases and J by 6 bases, leaving 8 bases between them. Written as DNA, the CDR3 is TGTGCCAGCAGCCGCCTCGATGAAAAACTGTTTTTT. Amino acid sequence: CASSRLDEKLFF.

This clonotype occurred a few times. The genes are TRBV11-2 and TRBJ2-1; TRBD2 aligns across 7 bases. Germline CDR1 and CDR2: SGHAT and FQNNGV. With V trimmed by 10 bases and J by 10 bases, 16 bases remained unmatched. This CDR3 comprises 14 residues. The CDR3 coding sequence is TGTGCCACCGGGGAGGGCTCGGTAGTGGTGGAGCAGTTCTTC. Translating it yields CATGEGSVVVEQFF.

The chain uses TRBV19 and TRBJ2-2, with 9 bases identical to TRBD2. V shed 3 bases and J 8 bases; nucleotides not matched to a gene: 4. CDR1 is LNHDA, CDR2 SQIVND, per germline (reference sequence). CDR3 size: 14 residues. The CDR3 DNA follows: TGTGCCAGTAGTATTAGCGGGGGATCGGGGGAGCTGTTTTTT. Translating gives CASSISGGSGELFF.

There are many counts of this clonotype. The chain is built from TRBV7-2 and TRBJ2-2; 8 bases match TRBD2. Germline trimming cut 5 bases from V and 4 bases from J; bases unmatched to any gene: 6. The CDR3 runs 15 residues. The germline V gene has CDR1 SGHTA and CDR2 FQGNSA. The CDR3 DNA reads TGTGCCAGCAGCACGAGACTAGCGATCACCGGGGAGCTGTTTTTT. It encodes CASSTRLAITGELFF.

This clonotype was seen more than once but under ten times. The CDR3 spells CAIDGLALSTDTQYF. CDR3 sequence (DNA): TGTGCCATCGATGGGTTGGCCCTAAGCACAGATACGCAGTATTTT. J is TRBJ2-3 and V is TRBV2; no definite D call. The CDR3 spans 15 residues. V was trimmed by 10 bases and J by 0 bases, leaving 17 bases between them. Per the germline V gene, CDR1 is SNHLY and CDR2 is FYNNEI.